The clone carrying this T cell receptor beta chain was seen ten or more times. Its antigen is not known. The data were obtained in a study of T-cell reconstitution after alpha-beta-depleted transplantation in children. Study-wide results and limits: At one year after transplant, newly produced T cells mostly accounted for T-cell counts and diversity. After transplant, at about two months, alpha-beta T cells were reportedly derived from several hundred expanded graft clones. The study traced high day-60 TCRbeta diversity in some patients to surviving recipient T cells and thymic progenitors.

Germline loops: CDR1 SGHRS, CDR2 YFSETQ. V was clipped by 2 bases and J by 7 bases, with 13 bases between them. This CDR3 contains 14 residues. Unique molecular identifiers were used to barcode this TCRbeta library. TCRdb reprocessed the PCR reads via MiXCR and lists one record per CDR3 protein. The table includes about 460,000 distinct CDR3 sequences, 10% to 13% detected once. The receptor's source is a child aged 2 to 15 with inherited bone marrow failure, due to receive a stem cell transplant. The chain couples TRBV5-1 to TRBJ1-5; weak D call: TRBD1 (6 bases). Specimen: PBMCs, collected before TCRalphabeta/CD19-depleted stem cell transplant. The CDR3 reads CASSFAGEGQPQHF. In DNA form, the CDR3 reads TGCGCCAGCAGCTTTGCAGGGGAGGGGCAGCCCCAGCATTTT.